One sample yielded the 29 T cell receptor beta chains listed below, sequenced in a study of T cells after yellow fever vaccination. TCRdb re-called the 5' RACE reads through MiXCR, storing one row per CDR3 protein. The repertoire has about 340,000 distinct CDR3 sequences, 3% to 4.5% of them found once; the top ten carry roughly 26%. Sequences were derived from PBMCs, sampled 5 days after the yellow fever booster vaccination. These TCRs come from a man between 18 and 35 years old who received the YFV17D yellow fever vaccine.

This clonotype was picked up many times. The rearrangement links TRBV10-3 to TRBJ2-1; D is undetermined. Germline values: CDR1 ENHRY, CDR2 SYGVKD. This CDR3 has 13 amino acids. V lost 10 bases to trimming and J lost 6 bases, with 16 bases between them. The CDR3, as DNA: TGTGCCACTTTAGAAGGTGGGCCCAATGAGCAGTTCTTC. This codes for CATLEGGPNEQFF.

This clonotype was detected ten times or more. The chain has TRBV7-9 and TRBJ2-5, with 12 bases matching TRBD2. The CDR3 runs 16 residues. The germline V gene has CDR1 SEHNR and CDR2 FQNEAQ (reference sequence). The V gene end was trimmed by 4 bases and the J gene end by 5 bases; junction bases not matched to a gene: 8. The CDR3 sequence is CASSSRTSGEGETQYF. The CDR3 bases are TGTGCCAGCAGCTCCCGGACTAGCGGGGAAGGGGAGACCCAGTACTTC.

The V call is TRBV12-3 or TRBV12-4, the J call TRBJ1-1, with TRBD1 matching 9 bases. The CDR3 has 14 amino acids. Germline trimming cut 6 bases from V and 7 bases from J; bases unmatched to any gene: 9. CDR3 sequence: CASSTGGVTVEAFF. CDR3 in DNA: TGTGCCAGCAGCACAGGGGGCGTAACCGTTGAAGCTTTCTTT.

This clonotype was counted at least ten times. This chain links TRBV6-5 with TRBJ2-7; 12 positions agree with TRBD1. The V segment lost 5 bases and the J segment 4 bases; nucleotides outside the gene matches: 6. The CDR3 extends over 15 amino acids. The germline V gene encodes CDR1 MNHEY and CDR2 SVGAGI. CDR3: CASSRGTGGAYEQYV. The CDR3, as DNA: TGTGCCAGCAGTCGCGGGACAGGGGGCGCTTACGAGCAGTACGTC.

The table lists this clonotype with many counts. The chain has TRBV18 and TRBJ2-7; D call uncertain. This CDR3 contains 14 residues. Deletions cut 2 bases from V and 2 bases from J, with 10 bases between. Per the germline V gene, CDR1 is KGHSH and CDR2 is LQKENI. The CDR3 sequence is CASSPLPGAYEQYF. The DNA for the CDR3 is TGTGCCAGCTCACCATTGCCGGGTGCCTACGAGCAGTACTTC.

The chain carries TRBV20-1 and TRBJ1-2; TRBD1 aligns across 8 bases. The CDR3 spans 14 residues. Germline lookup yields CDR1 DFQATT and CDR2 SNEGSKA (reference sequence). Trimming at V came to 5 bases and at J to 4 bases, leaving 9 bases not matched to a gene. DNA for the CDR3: TGCAGTGCTGTTCAGGGGGCGCAGTCCTATGGCTACACCTTC. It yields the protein CSAVQGAQSYGYTF.

CDR3 nucleotide sequence: TGTGCCAGCAGCCTGAATCAAATGGACTCTAGCTCTGGAAACACCATATATTTT. It yields the protein CASSLNQMDSSSGNTIYF. The V gene is TRBV7-2, the J gene TRBJ1-3, with D uncertain. V lost 5 bases and J lost 0, with 20 bases in between. Germline loops: CDR1 SGHTA, CDR2 FQGNSA. The length of the CDR3 is 18 residues.

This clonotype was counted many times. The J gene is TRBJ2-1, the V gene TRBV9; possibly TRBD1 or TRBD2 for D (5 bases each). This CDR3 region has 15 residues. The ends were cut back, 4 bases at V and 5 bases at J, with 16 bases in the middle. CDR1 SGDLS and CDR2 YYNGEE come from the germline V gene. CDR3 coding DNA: TGTGCCAGCAGCCCGCCCGGGGCCGGCAACAATGAGCAGTTCTTC. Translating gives CASSPPGAGNNEQFF.

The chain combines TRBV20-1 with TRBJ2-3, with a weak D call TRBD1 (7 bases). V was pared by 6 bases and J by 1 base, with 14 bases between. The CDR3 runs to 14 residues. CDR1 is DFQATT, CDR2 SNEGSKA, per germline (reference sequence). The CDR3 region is CSAPQGGGTDTQYF. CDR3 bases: TGCAGTGCGCCGCAGGGGGGTGGCACAGATACGCAGTATTTT.

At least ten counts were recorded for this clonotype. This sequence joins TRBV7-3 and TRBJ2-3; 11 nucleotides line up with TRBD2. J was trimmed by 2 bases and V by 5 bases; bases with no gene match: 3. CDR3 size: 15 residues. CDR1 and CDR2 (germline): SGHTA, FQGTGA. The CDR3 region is CASSRTSGPTDTQYF. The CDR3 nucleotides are TGTGCCAGCAGCCGGACTAGCGGGCCCACAGATACGCAGTATTTT.

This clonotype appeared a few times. The CDR3 region has the DNA TGCAGCGTCTCAGGGGGGACAGCAAGGGCGGAGACCCAGTACTTC. Encoded protein: CSVSGGTARAETQYF. The V call is TRBV29-1, the J call TRBJ2-5, with a weak D call TRBD1 (7 bases). The germline V gene has CDR1 SQVTM and CDR2 ANQGSEA. The CDR3 is made up of 15 amino acids. Trimming cost V 6 bases and J 5 bases, with 22 bases left between them.

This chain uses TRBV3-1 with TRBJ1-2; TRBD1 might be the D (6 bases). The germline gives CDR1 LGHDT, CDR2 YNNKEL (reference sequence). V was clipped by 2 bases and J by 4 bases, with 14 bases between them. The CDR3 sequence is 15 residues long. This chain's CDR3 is CASSQTQGWVYGYTF. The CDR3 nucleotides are TGTGCCAGCAGCCAAACCCAGGGGTGGGTCTATGGCTACACCTTC.

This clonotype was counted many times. The CDR3 spells CASSPGQGHTEAFF. CDR3 DNA: TGTGCCAGCAGCCCCGGCCAGGGCCACACTGAAGCTTTCTTT. The gene calls are TRBV12-3 or TRBV12-4 and TRBJ1-1, with a tentative D call TRBD1 (5 bases). V lost 6 bases to trimming and J lost 3 bases, with 14 bases between them. The CDR3 is 14 amino acids.

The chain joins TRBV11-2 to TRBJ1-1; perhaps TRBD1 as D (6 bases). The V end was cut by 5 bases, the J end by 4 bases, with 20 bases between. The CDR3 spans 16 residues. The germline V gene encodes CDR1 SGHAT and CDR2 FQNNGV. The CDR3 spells CASSLHGGRDVTEAFF. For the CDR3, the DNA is TGTGCCAGCAGCCTCCATGGGGGGCGAGATGTCACTGAAGCTTTCTTT.

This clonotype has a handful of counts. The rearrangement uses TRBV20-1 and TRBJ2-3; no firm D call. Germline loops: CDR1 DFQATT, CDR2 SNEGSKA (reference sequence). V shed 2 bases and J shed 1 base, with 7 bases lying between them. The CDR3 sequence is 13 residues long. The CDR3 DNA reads TGCAGTGCTAGACGCCCCGGCACAGATACGCAGTATTTT. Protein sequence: CSARRPGTDTQYF.

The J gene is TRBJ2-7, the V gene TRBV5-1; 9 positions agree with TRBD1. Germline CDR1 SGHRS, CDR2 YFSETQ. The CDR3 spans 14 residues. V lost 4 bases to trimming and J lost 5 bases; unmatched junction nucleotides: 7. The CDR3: CASSPGTGSHEQYF. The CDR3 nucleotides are TGCGCCAGCAGCCCGGGGACAGGGTCCCACGAGCAGTACTTC.

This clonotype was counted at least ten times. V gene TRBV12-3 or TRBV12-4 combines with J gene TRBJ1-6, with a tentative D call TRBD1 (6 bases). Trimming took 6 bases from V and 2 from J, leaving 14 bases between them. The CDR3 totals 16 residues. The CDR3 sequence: CASSPRGDTYNSPLHF. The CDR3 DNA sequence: TGTGCCAGCAGCCCGAGGGGGGATACCTATAATTCACCCCTCCACTTT.

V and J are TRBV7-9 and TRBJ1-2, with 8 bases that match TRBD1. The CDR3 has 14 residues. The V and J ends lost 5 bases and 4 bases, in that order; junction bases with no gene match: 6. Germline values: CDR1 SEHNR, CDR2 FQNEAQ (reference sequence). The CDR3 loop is CASSTSGGPYGYTF. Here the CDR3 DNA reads TGTGCCAGCAGCACCTCAGGGGGCCCCTATGGCTACACCTTC.

The DNA for the CDR3 is TGTGCCAGCAGTTTGCACCACAACTATGGCTACACCTTC. The encoded protein is CASSLHHNYGYTF. This chain connects TRBV12-3 or TRBV12-4 to TRBJ1-2; D is undetermined. V was trimmed by 3 bases and J by 2 bases, leaving 7 bases between them. The length of the CDR3 is 13 residues.

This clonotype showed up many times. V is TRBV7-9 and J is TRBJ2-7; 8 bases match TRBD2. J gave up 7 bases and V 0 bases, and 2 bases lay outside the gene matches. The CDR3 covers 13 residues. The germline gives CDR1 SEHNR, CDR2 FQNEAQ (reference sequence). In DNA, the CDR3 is TGTGCCAGCAGCTTAGCGGAGCGGGGGGAGCAGTACTTC. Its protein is CASSLAERGEQYF.

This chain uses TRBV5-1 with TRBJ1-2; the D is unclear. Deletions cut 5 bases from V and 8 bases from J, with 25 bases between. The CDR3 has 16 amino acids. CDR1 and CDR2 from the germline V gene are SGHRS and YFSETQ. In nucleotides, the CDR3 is TGCGCCAGCAGTGTAAACGTCCAGCTCTCTATGGTAGGCTACACCTTC. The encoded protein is CASSVNVQLSMVGYTF.

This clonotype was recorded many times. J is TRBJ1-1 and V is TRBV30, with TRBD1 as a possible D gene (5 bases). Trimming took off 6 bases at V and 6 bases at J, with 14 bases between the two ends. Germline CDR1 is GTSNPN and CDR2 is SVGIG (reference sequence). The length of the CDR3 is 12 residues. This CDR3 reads CACPGTASEAFF. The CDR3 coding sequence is TGTGCCTGCCCGGGGACTGCTTCTGAAGCTTTCTTT. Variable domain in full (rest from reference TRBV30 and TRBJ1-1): SQTIHQWPATLVQPVGSPLSLECTVEGTSNPNLYWYRQAAGRGLQLLFYSVGIGQISSEVPQNLSASRPQDRQFILSSKKLLLSDSGFYLCACPGTASEAFFGQGTRLTVV.

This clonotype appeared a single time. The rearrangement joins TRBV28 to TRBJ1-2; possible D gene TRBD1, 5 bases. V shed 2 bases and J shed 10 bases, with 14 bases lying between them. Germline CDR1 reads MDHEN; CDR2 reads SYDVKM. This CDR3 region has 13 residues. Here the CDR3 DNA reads TGTGCCAGCAGTTTAATAGGGACTCAGGTCTACACCTTC. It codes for CASSLIGTQVYTF.

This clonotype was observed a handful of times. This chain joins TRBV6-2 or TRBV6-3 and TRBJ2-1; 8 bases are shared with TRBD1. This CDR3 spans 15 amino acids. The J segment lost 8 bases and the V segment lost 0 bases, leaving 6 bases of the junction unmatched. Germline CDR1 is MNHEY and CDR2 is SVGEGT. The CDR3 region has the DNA TGTGCCAGCAGTTACTCGGACAGGGCAGGGTATGAGCAGTTCTTC. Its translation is CASSYSDRAGYEQFF.

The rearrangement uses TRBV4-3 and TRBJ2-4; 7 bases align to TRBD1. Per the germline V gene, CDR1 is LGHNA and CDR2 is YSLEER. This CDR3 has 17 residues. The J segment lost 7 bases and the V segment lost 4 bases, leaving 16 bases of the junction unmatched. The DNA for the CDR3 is TGCGCCAGCAGCCGCGCCCAGGCCACAGGGGATTTTAACATTCAGTACTTC. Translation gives CASSRAQATGDFNIQYF.

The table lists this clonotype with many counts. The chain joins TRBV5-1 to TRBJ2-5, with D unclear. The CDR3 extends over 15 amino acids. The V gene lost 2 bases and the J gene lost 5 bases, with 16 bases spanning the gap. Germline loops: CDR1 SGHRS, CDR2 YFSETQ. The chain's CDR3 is CASSFVGPHRETQYF. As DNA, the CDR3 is TGCGCCAGCAGCTTCGTCGGGCCTCACCGGGAGACCCAGTACTTC.

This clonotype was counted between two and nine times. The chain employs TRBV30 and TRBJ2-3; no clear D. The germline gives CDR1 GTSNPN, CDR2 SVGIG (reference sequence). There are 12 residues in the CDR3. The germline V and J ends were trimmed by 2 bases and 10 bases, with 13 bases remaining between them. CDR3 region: CAWSSSEGPQYF. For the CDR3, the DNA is TGTGCCTGGAGTTCATCGGAAGGACCGCAGTATTTT. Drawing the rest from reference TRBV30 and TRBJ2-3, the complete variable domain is SQTIHQWPATLVQPVGSPLSLECTVEGTSNPNLYWYRQAAGRGLQLLFYSVGIGQISSEVPQNLSASRPQDRQFILSSKKLLLSDSGFYLCAWSSSEGPQYFGPGTRLTVL.

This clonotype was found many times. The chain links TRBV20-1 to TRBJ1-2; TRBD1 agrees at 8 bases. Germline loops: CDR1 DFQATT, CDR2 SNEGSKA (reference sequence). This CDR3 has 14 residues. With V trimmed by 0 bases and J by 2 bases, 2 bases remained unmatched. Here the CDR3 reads CSARDPGGNYGYTF. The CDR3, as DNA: TGCAGTGCTAGAGATCCAGGGGGCAACTATGGCTACACCTTC.

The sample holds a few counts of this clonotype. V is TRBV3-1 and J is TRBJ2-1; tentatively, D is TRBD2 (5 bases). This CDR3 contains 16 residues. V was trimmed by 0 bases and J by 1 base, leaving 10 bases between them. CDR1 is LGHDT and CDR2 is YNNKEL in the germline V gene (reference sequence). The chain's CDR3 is CASSQDLTGSYNEQFF. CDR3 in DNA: TGTGCCAGCAGCCAAGACTTAACGGGGTCCTACAATGAGCAGTTCTTC.